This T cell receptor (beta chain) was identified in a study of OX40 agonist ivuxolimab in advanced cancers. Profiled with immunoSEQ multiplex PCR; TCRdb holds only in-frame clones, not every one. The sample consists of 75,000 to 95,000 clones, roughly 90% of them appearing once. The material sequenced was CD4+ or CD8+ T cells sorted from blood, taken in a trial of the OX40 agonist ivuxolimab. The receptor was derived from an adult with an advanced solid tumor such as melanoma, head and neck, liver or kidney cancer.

CDR3 loop: CASSLAQNEKLFF. For the CDR3, the DNA is TGTGCCAGCAGCTTGGCACAGAATGAAAAACTGTTTTTT. The chain combines TRBV5-5 with TRBJ1-4; no firm D call. CDR1 and CDR2 (germline): SGHKS, YYEKEE (reference sequence). V was trimmed by 0 bases and J by 5 bases, leaving 5 bases between them. The CDR3 covers 13 residues.